This T cell receptor (beta chain) was identified in a study of T-cell reconstitution after alpha-beta-depleted transplantation in children. General study results and limits: Recipient T cells and thymic progenitors that survived were the source of the high TCRbeta diversity seen at day 60 in some patients. T-cell counts and diversity at one year following transplant were attributed mainly to newly produced T cells. There were reportedly several hundred expanded graft clones from which alpha-beta T cells came about two months after transplant.

In its sample, this clonotype was seen many times. Its cognate antigen is unknown. TCRbeta library construction was performed incorporating unique molecular identifiers. Using its own MiXCR run on the PCR reads, TCRdb lists one record per CDR3 protein. The table includes roughly 150,000 distinct CDR3 sequences, around 10% detected once. Trimming removed 6 bases from V and 3 bases from J; junction bases left unmatched: 12. CDR3 length: 18 amino acids. V gene TRBV12-3 or TRBV12-4 combines with J gene TRBJ2-1; 12 bases line up with TRBD1. The sequencing here drew on PBMCs, taken before TCRalphabeta/CD19-depleted stem cell transplant. The source of this sequence is a boy aged 2 to 10 with acute myeloid leukemia, due to receive a stem cell transplant. The CDR3 region has the DNA TGTGCCAGCAGCTTTCGGAGCTGGGACAGGGGGCACTACAATGAGCAGTTCTTC. Translation: CASSFRSWDRGHYNEQFF.